A single sample is the source of the 28 T cell receptor beta chains below, sequenced in a study of response to subunit inactivated influenza vaccine. TCRdb recomputed calls from the RT-PCR reads with MiXCR, one row per CDR3 protein. Counted here are 400,000 to 550,000 distinct CDR3 sequences, roughly 23% occurring once; the ten biggest clones make up under 2.5%. This sample comprised CD4+ T cells sorted from PBMCs, obtained roughly 5 days after vaccination. These receptors were taken from a man over 45 who received an inactivated influenza vaccine.

This clonotype turned up a few times. The gene calls are TRBV6-5 and TRBJ1-4; D gene uncertain. Looked up from germline, CDR1 is MNHEY and CDR2 is SVGAGI. V was pared by 0 bases and J by 0 bases, with 8 bases between. The CDR3 is 16 amino acids. CDR3 region: CASSYSARATNEKLFF. For the CDR3, the DNA is TGTGCCAGCAGTTACTCGGCCCGAGCAACTAATGAAAAACTGTTTTTT.

This clonotype occurred a few times. J is TRBJ2-7 and V is TRBV20-1; D uncertain. The V end lost 0 bases, the J end lost 4 bases, and 10 bases lay between the germline ends. This CDR3 has 13 residues. CDR1 DFQATT and CDR2 SNEGSKA come from the germline V gene (reference sequence). The CDR3 DNA reads TGCAGTGCTAGAGATCCACCTTCGTACGAGCAGTACTTC. Its protein product is CSARDPPSYEQYF.

This clonotype has more than one count but fewer than ten. This chain uses TRBV5-5 with TRBJ2-5; TRBD1 is a possible D gene (6 bases). This CDR3 has 13 residues. With 4 bases removed from V and 4 bases from J, the gap between germline ends came to 11 bases. Germline CDR1 and CDR2: SGHKS and YYEKEE (reference sequence). The CDR3 region is CASSNRQVETQYF. Here the CDR3 DNA reads TGTGCCAGCAGCAACAGACAGGTAGAGACCCAGTACTTC.

Only a few counts were recorded for this clonotype. The rearrangement links TRBV7-8 to TRBJ2-1; D could derive from TRBD1 or TRBD2 (6 bases each). Germline V CDR1 and CDR2: SGHVS, FQNEAQ. CDR3 length: 16 residues. Trimming removed 4 bases from V and 0 bases from J, with 13 bases in between. CDR3 amino acids: CASSWGASYSYNEQFF. The CDR3 DNA reads as TGTGCCAGCAGCTGGGGGGCCTCCTACTCCTACAATGAGCAGTTCTTC.

This clonotype was counted a few times. The gene calls are TRBV3-1 and TRBJ1-1, with no clear D. The CDR3 has 14 residues. Germline V gene data show CDR1 as LGHDT and CDR2 as YNNKEL (reference sequence). Trimming stripped 4 bases from V and 1 base from J, with 10 bases between. The chain's CDR3 is CASSPARGNTEAFF. The CDR3 nucleotides read TGTGCCAGCAGCCCGGCGCGGGGGAACACTGAAGCTTTCTTT.

This clonotype was recorded many times. The chain is built from TRBV18 and TRBJ2-7; unclear D gene. Germline V CDR1 and CDR2: KGHSH, LQKENI. This CDR3 has 14 residues. Trimming took 0 bases from V and 3 from J, leaving 9 bases between them. The CDR3 bases are TGTGCCAGCTCACCACCGAGCTCATACTACGAGCAGTACTTC. Its translation: CASSPPSSYYEQYF.

This clonotype was found many times. The chain uses TRBV12-3 or TRBV12-4 and TRBJ2-2; D uncertain. The germline V and J ends were trimmed by 1 base and 8 bases, with 5 bases remaining between them. There are 12 residues in the CDR3. CDR3 in amino acids: CASSLVRGELFF. In DNA, the CDR3 is TGTGCCAGCAGTTTAGTGAGGGGGGAGCTGTTTTTT.

The CDR3 here is CASSITEEQFF. The CDR3 DNA reads TGTGCCAGCAGCATTACAGAGGAGCAGTTCTTC. The rearrangement uses TRBV5-4 and TRBJ2-1; no definite D call. The V gene lost 4 bases and the J gene lost 10 bases, with 9 bases spanning the gap. The CDR3 has 11 residues. The germline gives CDR1 SGHNT, CDR2 YYREEE (reference sequence).

This chain uses TRBV3-1 with TRBJ2-7, with TRBD2 matching over 10 bases. Per the germline V gene, CDR1 is LGHDT and CDR2 is YNNKEL (reference sequence). The CDR3 is 15 amino acids. J was trimmed by 4 bases and V by 4 bases; bases with no gene match: 7. The CDR3 region is CASSRTSGLRYEQYF. In DNA form, the CDR3 reads TGTGCCAGCAGCCGGACTAGCGGCCTCAGGTACGAGCAGTACTTC.

V and J are TRBV4-3 and TRBJ1-5, with TRBD1 as a possible D gene (6 bases). Germline V gene lookup returns CDR1 LGHNA and CDR2 YSLEER. The CDR3 length is 15 residues. Deletions cut 0 bases from V and 6 bases from J, with 12 bases between. This CDR3 is CASSQEAGAGQPQHF. Here the CDR3 DNA reads TGCGCCAGCAGCCAAGAAGCGGGGGCTGGTCAGCCCCAGCATTTT.

The table lists this clonotype with a few counts. The chain recombines TRBV12-3 or TRBV12-4 with TRBJ2-1; D gene uncertain. Trimming took 5 bases from V and 8 from J, leaving 13 bases between them. This CDR3 has 13 residues. CDR3 amino acids: CASSVQRGDEQFF. DNA for the CDR3: TGTGCCAGCAGTGTACAACGCGGAGATGAGCAGTTCTTC.

This chain links TRBV5-1 with TRBJ1-2, with TRBD1 matching 8 bases. Germline CDR1 reads SGHRS; CDR2 reads YFSETQ. The CDR3 is 14 amino acids. V shed 4 bases and J 2 bases; nucleotides not matched to a gene: 4. This CDR3 reads CASSDGTGNYGYTF. Written as DNA, the CDR3 is TGCGCCAGCAGCGACGGGACAGGAAACTATGGCTACACCTTC.

This clonotype was counted ten times or more. The rearrangement joins TRBV7-6 to TRBJ2-1; 9 bases match TRBD2. Germline values: CDR1 SGHVS, CDR2 FNYEAQ. Trimming cost V 5 bases and J 5 bases; bases outside gene matches: 16. CDR3 size: 18 residues. The CDR3 nucleotides are TGTGCCAGCAGCCCGGCAATTGGGACTAGCCCGCGGGACAATGAGCAGTTCTTC. It translates to CASSPAIGTSPRDNEQFF. The full variable domain, with the rest looked up from reference TRBV7-6 and TRBJ2-1, is GAGVSQSPRYKVTKRGQDVALRCDPISGHVSLYWYRQALGQGPEFLTYFNYEAQQDKSGLPNDRFSAERPEGSISTLTIQRTEQRDSAMYRCASSPAIGTSPRDNEQFFGPGTRLTVL.

This clonotype appeared a few times. This chain joins TRBV7-2 and TRBJ2-2; D may be TRBD1 (6 bases). The CDR3 extends over 15 amino acids. From germline, CDR1 is SGHTA and CDR2 FQGNSA. The V end was cut by 5 bases, the J end by 0 bases, with 10 bases between. The CDR3 is CASSRRQANTGELFF. CDR3 sequence (DNA): TGTGCCAGCAGCCGAAGACAGGCGAACACCGGGGAGCTGTTTTTT.

A few counts support this clonotype. V gene TRBV24-1 combines with J gene TRBJ2-5; TRBD1 aligns across 10 bases. CDR1 KGHDR and CDR2 SFDVKD come from the germline V gene. With V trimmed by 3 bases and J by 0 bases, 3 bases remained unmatched. The length of the CDR3 is 16 residues. DNA of the CDR3: TGTGCCACCAGTGATCCGGGACAGGGGTACCAAGAGACCCAGTACTTC. It translates to CATSDPGQGYQETQYF.

In its sample, this clonotype was seen once. The J gene is TRBJ2-7, the V gene TRBV28; the D gene is possibly TRBD1 (5 bases). CDR3 length: 12 residues. V was cut by 7 bases and J by 7 bases, with 14 bases left in between. Germline CDR1 is MDHEN and CDR2 is SYDVKM. Here the CDR3 reads CASNLPPGEQYF. CDR3 nucleotides: TGTGCCAGCAACTTACCACCAGGGGAGCAGTACTTC.

The rearrangement uses TRBV11-2 and TRBJ2-2, with 7 bases aligning to TRBD1. The germline V gene has CDR1 SGHAT and CDR2 FQNNGV. This CDR3 region has 15 residues. Germline trimming cut 4 bases from V and 4 bases from J; bases unmatched to any gene: 6. The CDR3 here is CASSWTDRSTGELFF. The CDR3 bases are TGTGCCAGCAGCTGGACGGACAGGTCCACCGGGGAGCTGTTTTTT.

This clonotype was counted a few times. The V and J genes are TRBV5-5 and TRBJ2-1; 7 bases fit TRBD1. The CDR3 contains 17 residues. The V segment lost 0 bases and the J segment 7 bases; nucleotides outside the gene matches: 13. Germline assignment: CDR1 SGHKS and CDR2 YYEKEE (reference sequence). The CDR3 loop reads CASSLGSLRGRANEQFF. The CDR3 coding sequence is TGTGCCAGCAGCTTGGGTAGTTTGAGGGGGCGGGCGAATGAGCAGTTCTTC.

This clonotype has a single count. This sequence joins TRBV7-2 and TRBJ2-1; 8 nucleotides line up with TRBD1. The CDR3 runs to 14 residues. Germline trimming cut 5 bases from V and 6 bases from J; bases unmatched to any gene: 6. CDR1 SGHTA and CDR2 FQGNSA come from the germline V gene. CDR3 in DNA: TGTGCCAGCAGCCAAAGGACAGGGATCAATGAGCAGTTCTTC. This codes for CASSQRTGINEQFF.

This clonotype was picked up a small number of times. The rearrangement joins TRBV5-1 to TRBJ2-5; D not resolved. CDR1 is SGHRS and CDR2 is YFSETQ in the germline V gene. The CDR3 spans 12 residues. V gave up 0 bases and J gave up 3 bases, with 3 bases separating them. The CDR3 sequence: CASSLAKETQYF. The CDR3 coding sequence is TGCGCCAGCAGCTTGGCCAAAGAGACCCAGTACTTC.

This clonotype has more than one count but fewer than ten. The rearrangement uses TRBV6-1 and TRBJ2-2; D possibly matches TRBD1 or TRBD2 (5 bases each). V was trimmed by 7 bases and J by 1 base, leaving 13 bases between them. The CDR3 length is 15 residues. CDR1 MNHNS and CDR2 SASEGT come from the germline V gene. In DNA form, the CDR3 reads TGTGCCAGCAACAAGCTGGGACGGAACACCGGGGAGCTGTTTTTT. Amino acid sequence: CASNKLGRNTGELFF.

To note about this clonotype: The DNA is left out, because the CDR3 cannot be placed on it with certainty; the CDR3 is given as TCRdb lists it. The V and J genes are TRBV7-8 and TRBJ2-4; the table names TRBD1, a call not compared with the DNA. Germline loops: CDR1 SGHVS, CDR2 FQNEAQ. The CDR3 extends over 12 residues, inclusive of both ends. CDR3 amino acids: CASSLVGAGTHF.

This clonotype was seen only a few times. V gene TRBV9 combines with J gene TRBJ1-6; 9 bases agree with TRBD1. Germline V gene sequence: CDR1 SGDLS, CDR2 YYNGEE. This CDR3 has 14 residues. V lost 3 bases, J lost 10 bases, and 5 bases stayed unmatched. The CDR3 region is CASSGGQGGSPLHF. The CDR3 DNA is TGTGCCAGCAGCGGGGGACAGGGCGGATCACCCCTCCACTTT.

In its sample, this clonotype was seen many times. J is TRBJ2-2 and V is TRBV5-1; D not resolved. Trimming removed 8 bases from V and 7 bases from J, with 12 bases in between. CDR1 SGHRS and CDR2 YFSETQ come from the germline V gene. The CDR3 runs 12 residues. The CDR3 loop reads CASNLGGGELFF. The CDR3 coding sequence is TGCGCCAGTAACCTCGGTGGCGGGGAGCTGTTTTTT.

This clonotype was found a few times. This sequence joins TRBV20-1 and TRBJ2-1; TRBD2 matches at 8 bases. The CDR3 is made up of 17 amino acids. CDR1 is DFQATT and CDR2 is SNEGSKA in the germline V gene (reference sequence). The V and J ends lost 0 bases and 8 bases, in that order; junction bases with no gene match: 15. The CDR3 DNA is TGCAGTGCTAGAGATCTCCTAGCGGGCGCAGATATGCATGAGCAGTTCTTC. Translated, it gives CSARDLLAGADMHEQFF.

This chain connects TRBV5-6 to TRBJ1-1; 8 bases match TRBD1. The germline V gene has CDR1 SGHDT and CDR2 YYEEEE. The CDR3 is 18 amino acids. Trimming took 6 bases from V and 0 from J; bases not matched to a gene: 16. The CDR3 DNA follows: TGTGCCAGCAACTTCTTGGGGGGGACAGGAGCCATGAACACTGAAGCTTTCTTT. Translation: CASNFLGGTGAMNTEAFF.

The chain joins TRBV7-2 to TRBJ2-5; 8 nucleotides agree with TRBD1. Per the germline V gene, CDR1 is SGHTA and CDR2 is FQGNSA. J gave up 7 bases and V 5 bases, and 15 bases lay outside the gene matches. CDR3 length equals 16 residues. The CDR3 region has the DNA TGTGCCAGCAGCACCCTCGGACAGGGCTGGATGGGGACCCAGTACTTC. It specifies CASSTLGQGWMGTQYF.

This clonotype was observed a single time. The junction departs from germline at one end; a sequencing error may be responsible. V gene TRBV20-1 combines with J gene TRBJ2-1, with TRBD1 matching over 10 bases. This CDR3 contains 15 residues. Germline V CDR1 and CDR2: DFQATT, SNEGSKA (reference sequence). The CDR3 reads CSSRVGTGVTNEQFF. CDR3 coding DNA: TGCAGTTCTAGAGTAGGGACAGGGGTCACCAATGAGCAGTTCTTC.